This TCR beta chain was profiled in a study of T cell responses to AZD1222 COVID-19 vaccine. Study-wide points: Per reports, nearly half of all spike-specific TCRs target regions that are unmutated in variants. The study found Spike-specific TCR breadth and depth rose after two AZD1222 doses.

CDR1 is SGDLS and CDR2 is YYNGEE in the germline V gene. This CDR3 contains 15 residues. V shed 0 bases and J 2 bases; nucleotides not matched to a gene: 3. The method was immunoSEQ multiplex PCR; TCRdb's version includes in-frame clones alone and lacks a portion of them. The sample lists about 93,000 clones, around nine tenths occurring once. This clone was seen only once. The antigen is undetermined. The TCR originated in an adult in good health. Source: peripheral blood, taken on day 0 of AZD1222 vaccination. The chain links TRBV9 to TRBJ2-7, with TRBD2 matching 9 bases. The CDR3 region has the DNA TGTGCCAGCAGCGTAGGCGGGAGGGGAGCCTACGAGCAGTACTTC. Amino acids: CASSVGGRGAYEQYF.